The 25 T cell receptor beta chains in this list originate from one sample, sequenced in a study of blood T cell repertoires in COVID-19. Some clones are missing from TCRdb's copy, which holds only in-frame ones; the method was immunoSEQ multiplex PCR. The sample holds some 89,000 clones; 76% are singletons and the top ten take roughly 6.6%. Sequencing input: peripheral blood. These receptors were obtained from a man between 70 and 80 years old with acute or convalescent COVID-19.

The rearrangement uses TRBV6-5 and TRBJ1-5; D might be TRBD1 (6 bases). Trimming pared 5 bases from V and 6 bases from J, leaving 14 bases between. The CDR3 runs 14 residues. The germline V gene encodes CDR1 MNHEY and CDR2 SVGAGI. CDR3 sequence: CASSQQGLFQPQHF. The CDR3 DNA sequence: TGTGCCAGCAGTCAACAGGGTTTATTTCAGCCCCAGCATTTT.

The chain joins TRBV6-1 to TRBJ2-7, with D tentatively TRBD1 (6 bases). The CDR3 consists of 14 residues. CDR1 and CDR2 from the germline V gene are MNHNS and SASEGT. V lost 0 bases to trimming and J lost 3 bases, with 9 bases between them. CDR3 sequence (DNA): TGTGCCAGCAGTGAAGCGCGAGGGGGCTACGAGCAGTACTTC. This codes for CASSEARGGYEQYF.

V is TRBV12-5 and J is TRBJ1-3; TRBD1 might be the D (6 bases). The germline V gene encodes CDR1 LGHNT and CDR2 FRNRAP. Trimming shortened V by 1 base and J by 0 bases, and 13 bases separated the two germline ends. This CDR3 has 17 amino acids. The CDR3 loop is CASGLDIQGSSGNTIYF. The CDR3 nucleotides read TGTGCTAGTGGTTTGGACATACAGGGAAGCTCTGGAAACACCATATATTTT.

The CDR3 is CASSLVTGGFNQPQHF. The CDR3 DNA reads TGTGCCAGCAGCTTAGTGACAGGGGGCTTTAATCAGCCCCAGCATTTT. The chain is built from TRBV7-2 and TRBJ1-5; 10 bases line up with TRBD1. Germline V gene sequence: CDR1 SGHTA, CDR2 FQGNSA. The CDR3 loop spans 16 amino acids. Trimming removed 1 base from V and 4 bases from J; junction bases left unmatched: 4.

The chain is built from TRBV5-6 and TRBJ2-7, with D maybe TRBD1 (5 bases). Germline V gives CDR1 SGHDT, CDR2 YYEEEE. Trimming cost V 0 bases and J 3 bases, with 16 bases left between them. The CDR3 runs 16 residues. CDR3 sequence (DNA): TGTGCCAGCAGCTTGGCCTTAGGGGCTTTAGACTACGAGCAGTACTTC. This codes for CASSLALGALDYEQYF.

The V gene is TRBV27, the J gene TRBJ1-1, with 9 bases aligning to TRBD1. CDR1 MNHEY and CDR2 SMNVEV come from the germline V gene (reference sequence). V trimming: 8 bases; J trimming: 0 bases; junction bases outside the gene matches: 7. The length of the CDR3 is 15 residues. This CDR3 is CASGTQGAMNTEAFF. CDR3 in DNA: TGTGCCAGCGGAACACAGGGGGCAATGAACACTGAAGCTTTCTTT.

This chain connects TRBV18 to TRBJ2-2; D might be TRBD1 (6 bases). This CDR3 contains 16 residues. Trimming removed 1 base at V and 0 bases at J, with 9 bases between. CDR1 KGHSH and CDR2 LQKENI come from the germline V gene. CDR3 sequence reads: CASSPQTGPNTGELFF. As DNA, the CDR3 is TGTGCCAGCTCACCACAGACAGGTCCGAACACCGGGGAGCTGTTTTTT.

The chain uses TRBV15 and TRBJ2-1; D ambiguous. Germline CDR1 reads LNHNV; CDR2 reads YYDKDF (reference sequence). This CDR3 is built from 16 residues. V was trimmed by 3 bases and J by 0 bases, leaving 12 bases between them. CDR3 residues: CATSSMVERSYNEQFF. The CDR3 DNA is TGTGCCACCAGCAGCATGGTTGAGCGCTCCTACAATGAGCAGTTCTTC.

The rearrangement joins TRBV5-6 to TRBJ2-7; TRBD1 agrees at 8 bases. The junction had 2 bases not matched to a gene; V was cut back by 4 bases and J by 2 bases. Germline V CDR1 and CDR2: SGHDT, YYEEEE. The CDR3 loop spans 13 amino acids. CDR3 DNA: TGTGCCAGCAGCCCGACAGGGGCCTACGAGCAGTACGTC. Protein product: CASSPTGAYEQYV.

This sequence joins TRBV5-5 and TRBJ2-7, with TRBD1 identical over 8 bases. V lost 0 bases to trimming and J lost 3 bases; unmatched junction nucleotides: 11. The CDR3 is 17 residues long. The germline V gene encodes CDR1 SGHKS and CDR2 YYEKEE (reference sequence). The CDR3 is CASSLAVHPGTGYEQYF. The CDR3 DNA follows: TGTGCCAGCAGCTTGGCCGTTCACCCCGGGACAGGCTACGAGCAGTACTTC.

This rearrangement joins TRBV12-5 to TRBJ1-1; 7 positions agree with TRBD1. The CDR3 has 15 amino acids. The V gene's germline CDR1 is LGHNT and CDR2 FRNRAP. Germline trimming cut 7 bases from V and 5 bases from J; bases unmatched to any gene: 13. CDR3 region: CASAIDRVGGTEAFF. CDR3 nucleotides: TGTGCTAGTGCCATAGACAGGGTAGGAGGGACTGAAGCTTTCTTT. The full variable domain, in which reference TRBV12-5 and TRBJ1-1 provide the parts outside the CDR3, is DARVTQTPRHKVTEMGQEVTMRCQPILGHNTVFWYRQTMMQGLELLAYFRNRAPLDDSGMPKDRFSAEMPDATLATLKIQPSEPRDSAVYFCASAIDRVGGTEAFFGQGTRLTVV.

This chain joins TRBV30 and TRBJ1-2, with TRBD1 matching 8 bases. Trimming cost V 1 base and J 6 bases; bases outside gene matches: 4. Germline CDR1 and CDR2: GTSNPN and SVGIG (reference sequence). The CDR3 sequence is 13 residues long. The CDR3 bases are TGTGCCTGGAGTGGGACAGGGACGAATGGCTACACCTTC. Translating it yields CAWSGTGTNGYTF.

This clone was counted a few times. V is TRBV7-9 and J is TRBJ2-7, with 12 bases identical to TRBD2. The ends lost 0 bases at V and 7 bases at J; junction bases unmatched: 7. The CDR3 consists of 16 residues. CDR1 is SEHNR and CDR2 is FQNEAQ in the germline V gene (reference sequence). The CDR3 DNA sequence: TGTGCCAGCAGCTTAGCCGGGACTAGCGGGCCATCTGAGCAGTACTTC. This gives the protein CASSLAGTSGPSEQYF.

V and J are TRBV27 and TRBJ1-5, with TRBD1 matching 7 bases. CDR1 is MNHEY and CDR2 is SMNVEV in the germline V gene (reference sequence). The CDR3 contains 13 residues. V dropped 5 bases and J dropped 7; count of bases not matched to a gene: 5. CDR3 in DNA: TGTGCCAGCAGTGTTGACAGGGTCCAGCCCCAGCATTTT. Translated: CASSVDRVQPQHF.

The chain joins TRBV5-1 to TRBJ1-5, with 7 nucleotides matching TRBD1. V lost 4 bases and J lost 7; bases outside the gene matches: 8. The V gene's germline CDR1 is SGHRS and CDR2 YFSETQ. This CDR3 is built from 14 residues. The CDR3: CASSPTGLGQPQHF. CDR3 bases: TGCGCCAGCAGCCCGACAGGGCTGGGACAGCCCCAGCATTTT.

The sample holds one count of this clone. The CDR3 loop is CASSEYVGVGEAFF. The CDR3 bases are TGCGCCAGCAGTGAGTATGTGGGAGTTGGTGAAGCTTTCTTT. The rearrangement links TRBV10-2 to TRBJ1-1, with no clear D. Trimming cost V 1 base and J 7 bases, with 13 bases left between them. The V gene's germline CDR1 is WSHSY and CDR2 SAAADI. The CDR3 covers 14 residues.

This sequence joins TRBV24-1 and TRBJ2-2; D remains ambiguous. Germline lookup yields CDR1 KGHDR and CDR2 SFDVKD. Deletions cut 6 bases from V and 5 bases from J, with 12 bases between. There are 14 residues in the CDR3. The CDR3 sequence: CATSTSLETGELFF. CDR3 sequence (DNA): TGTGCCACCAGTACGTCGTTGGAGACCGGGGAGCTGTTTTTT.

This clone has just a few counts. The chain has TRBV28 and TRBJ1-2, with 10 bases identical to TRBD1. J gave up 1 base and V 5 bases, and 4 bases lay outside the gene matches. Germline values: CDR1 MDHEN, CDR2 SYDVKM. This CDR3 comprises 15 residues. The CDR3 spells CASSTGQGINYGYTF. The CDR3 DNA sequence: TGTGCCAGCAGTACGGGACAGGGGATTAACTATGGCTACACCTTC.

The chain links TRBV6-1 to TRBJ1-4; 9 positions match TRBD1. The CDR3 length is 14 residues. Germline trimming cut 5 bases from V and 5 bases from J; bases unmatched to any gene: 3. CDR1 is MNHNS and CDR2 is SASEGT in the germline V gene. DNA for the CDR3: TGTGCCAGCAGTCAGACAGGGGGGAATGAAAAACTGTTTTTT. Encoded protein: CASSQTGGNEKLFF.

This clone was counted ten times or more. No conserved phenylalanine or tryptophan ends this CDR3, so it is likely a read error. The limits of the CDR3 on the DNA are not certain, so only TCRdb's listed CDR3 is given. This chain uses TRBV6-1 with TRBJ2-7; the table's D call, TRBD2, has no DNA check behind it. The CDR3 length is 11 residues, termini included. Germline CDR1 reads MNHNS; CDR2 reads SASEGT. The CDR3 is CASSERRRINY.

V usage is TRBV18 and J usage is TRBJ1-1, with 7 bases lining up with TRBD1. This CDR3 contains 15 residues. The germline CDR1 and CDR2 sequences are KGHSH and LQKENI. V trimming: 1 base; J trimming: 1 base; junction bases outside the gene matches: 3. The CDR3 loop is CASSPRQGGNTEAFF. The CDR3 coding sequence is TGTGCCAGCTCACCACGACAGGGAGGGAACACTGAAGCTTTCTTT.

This chain joins TRBV25-1 and TRBJ2-1; no clear D gene. V gave up 6 bases and J gave up 3 bases, with 12 bases separating them. The CDR3 contains 14 residues. CDR1 is MGHDK, CDR2 SYGVNS, per germline. CDR3 nucleotides: TGTGCCAGCAGAGAAGGAAGGAGCTACAATGAGCAGTTCTTC. Protein product: CASREGRSYNEQFF.

DNA for the CDR3: TGTGCCAGCAGTGGGGGCCTTAGGCGCCCCACTGAAGCTTTCTTT. Protein sequence: CASSGGLRRPTEAFF. This rearrangement joins TRBV14 to TRBJ1-1; D possibly corresponds to TRBD1 (6 bases). V lost 6 bases and J 4 bases, leaving 18 bases between the germline ends. The CDR3 sequence is 15 residues long. The germline V gene encodes CDR1 SGHDN and CDR2 FVKESK.

The CDR3 loop reads CASSKVRVGTEAFF. Written as DNA, the CDR3 is TGTGCCAGCAGCAAAGTCCGGGTAGGCACTGAAGCTTTCTTT. The chain links TRBV21-1 to TRBJ1-1. TRBV21-1 corresponds to a pseudogene. The CDR3 spans 14 residues.

This clone was seen only a few times. The CDR3 spells CASSLEGGPYGYTF. CDR3 coding DNA: TGCGCCAGCAGCTTGGAAGGGGGTCCCTATGGCTACACCTTC. This chain links TRBV5-1 with TRBJ1-2; TRBD1 is a possible D gene (6 bases). Trimming shortened V by 0 bases and J by 4 bases, and 10 bases separated the two germline ends. The CDR3 extends over 14 amino acids. The germline CDR1 and CDR2 sequences are SGHRS and YFSETQ.